Listed below are T cell receptor beta chains from one sample, sequenced in a study of vaccination and CD4 T cells after COVID-19. Their recognized antigens are unknown. TCRdb itself ran the PCR reads through MiXCR, one entry per CDR3 protein. The table has approximately 22,000 distinct CDR3 sequences, 60% seen once; the top ten hold 13%. Sequencing was performed on CD4+ T cells from blood, cultured in vitro, taken after SARS-CoV-2 vaccination. These receptors came from a human donor who received a COVID-19 vaccine. CDR3s include the opening cysteine and the closing phenylalanine or tryptophan. A D gene is named only where the DNA matches it firmly. Clone size, where shown, is once, few, many, or a class for clones that have expanded.

clone_size | j_call | d_call | v_call | cdr3_aa | cdr3_nt
few | TRBJ1-2 | - | TRBV6-1 | CASSATRQSYGYTF | TGTGCCAGCAGTGCTACCCGACAGAGCTATGGCTACACCTTC
- | TRBJ1-1 | - | TRBV19 | CASSIDPVRGGTEAFF | TGTGCCAGTAGTATAGATCCGGTGAGGGGGGGTACTGAAGCTTTCTTT
- | TRBJ2-7 | TRBD1 | TRBV6-1 | CASSPGTVDEQYF | TGTGCCAGCAGTCCCGGGACAGTGGACGAGCAGTACTTC
- | TRBJ1-2 | - | TRBV24-1 | CATSGRAGNNYGYTF | TGTGCCACCAGTGGCCGGGCAGGGAATAACTATGGCTACACCTTC
- | TRBJ2-7 | - | TRBV29-1 | CSVAQGNGYEQYF | TGCAGCGTTGCACAGGGAAACGGGTACGAGCAGTACTTC
- | TRBJ1-5 | TRBD1 | TRBV27 | CASSFRGQNQPQHF | TGTGCCAGCAGTTTCCGGGGACAGAATCAGCCCCAGCATTTT
once | TRBJ1-2 | - | TRBV7-2 | CASSASGQNSLHTF | TGTGCCAGCAGCGCTAGCGGACAGAACTCCCTCCACACCTTC
- | TRBJ1-2 | TRBD1 | TRBV4-1 | CASSHDRALNYGYTF | TGCGCCAGCAGCCATGACAGGGCGCTCAACTATGGCTACACCTTC
once | TRBJ1-1 | - | TRBV11-3 | CASSTGTDYTEAFF | TGTGCCAGCAGCACCGGGACGGATTACACTGAAGCTTTCTTT
- | TRBJ2-4 | - | TRBV20-1 | CSAREPIAKNIQYF | TGCAGTGCTAGAGAGCCCATAGCCAAAAACATTCAGTACTTC
few | TRBJ2-3 | TRBD1 | TRBV19 | CASSNTGGTDTQYF | TGTGCCAGTAGTAATACAGGGGGCACAGATACGCAGTATTTT
- | TRBJ1-5 | - | TRBV2 | CASARQRAGNQPQHF | TGTGCCAGCGCACGACAGCGAGCGGGCAATCAGCCCCAGCATTTT
- | TRBJ1-1 | TRBD1 | TRBV10-3 | CAIQNRQGVEAFF | TGTGCCATCCAAAATCGACAGGGGGTTGAAGCTTTCTTT
- | TRBJ1-1 | TRBD1 | TRBV11-1 | CASSRRTGLNTEAFF | TGTGCCAGCAGTCGAAGGACAGGGTTGAACACTGAAGCTTTCTTT
once | TRBJ2-2 | - | TRBV5-4 | CASSLGGFKTGELFF | TGTGCCAGCAGCTTGGGGGGGTTCAAGACCGGGGAGCTGTTTTTT
- | TRBJ1-5 | TRBD1 | TRBV10-3 | CATGRGPEGNQPQHF | TGTGCCACCGGGAGGGGGCCCGAGGGCAATCAGCCCCAGCATTTT
once | TRBJ2-6 | TRBD1 | TRBV6-1 | CASSASGQGANIARSGANVLTF | TGTGCCAGCAGTGCCTCGGGACAGGGGGCGAATATAGCCCGGTCTGGGGCCAACGTCCTGACTTTC
- | TRBJ1-1 | - | TRBV2 | CASSESAATAFF | TGTGCCAGCAGTGAGTCGGCCGCGACGGCTTTCTTT
- | TRBJ2-5 | - | TRBV5-4 | CASSAQGGPQYF | TGTGCCAGCAGCGCCCAGGGTGGCCCCCAGTACTTC
- | TRBJ2-7 | TRBD1 | TRBV20-1 | CSARHSGQGVFEQYF | TGCAGTGCTAGGCATTCGGGACAGGGTGTCTTCGAGCAGTACTTC
few | TRBJ1-5 | TRBD1 | TRBV6-1 | CASSPGTGDSSNQPQHF | TGTGCCAGCAGCCCCGGGACAGGGGACTCCAGCAATCAGCCCCAGCATTTT
- | TRBJ1-2 | - | TRBV10-3 | CAISVGAEGYTF | TGTGCCATCAGTGTGGGCGCTGAGGGCTACACCTTC
- | TRBJ1-4 | TRBD1 | TRBV6-5 | CASSSPGTGSEKLFF | TGTGCCAGCAGTTCCCCCGGGACAGGGAGTGAAAAACTGTTTTTT
few | TRBJ1-2 | TRBD1 | TRBV10-3 | CAITESEGQGYGYTF | TGTGCCATCACCGAAAGTGAGGGACAGGGCTATGGCTACACCTTC
- | TRBJ2-1 | - | TRBV7-6 | CASSLGRVVNEQFF | TGTGCCAGCAGCTTAGGGAGGGTTGTCAATGAGCAGTTCTTC
once | TRBJ1-2 | - | TRBV7-8 | CASTPSRRVRNYGYTF | TGTGCCAGCACCCCCAGCCGCCGAGTGAGGAACTATGGCTACACCTTC
- | TRBJ2-5 | - | TRBV18 | CASSRSGGDQETQYF | TGTGCCAGCTCACGATCAGGGGGGGACCAGGAGACCCAGTACTTC
once | TRBJ2-1 | - | TRBV21-1 | CASSKDWTGQDNEQFF | TGTGCCAGCAGCAAAGATTGGACAGGGCAGGACAATGAGCAGTTCTTC
- | TRBJ2-3 | TRBD1 | TRBV7-8 | CASSFPTGQGGFTDTQYF | TGTGCCAGCAGCTTCCCGACTGGACAGGGGGGTTTCACAGATACGCAGTATTTT
- | TRBJ1-2 | - | TRBV2 | CASRPRAESYGYTF | TGTGCCAGCAGGCCACGAGCCGAGAGCTATGGCTACACCTTC
- | TRBJ1-2 | TRBD1 | TRBV10-1 | CASSESGQGYGYTF | TGCGCCAGCAGTGAGTCGGGACAGGGTTATGGCTACACCTTC
- | TRBJ1-5 | - | TRBV7-2 | CASSLGGFNQPQHF | TGTGCCAGCAGCTTAGGGGGATTTAATCAGCCCCAGCATTTT
- | TRBJ1-4 | - | TRBV30 | CAWSGGLDEKLFF | TGTGCCTGGAGTGGGGGACTGGATGAAAAACTGTTTTTT
few | TRBJ1-2 | - | TRBV10-2 | CASSEREGVMGYTF | TGCGCCAGCAGTGAGAGGGAAGGTGTAATGGGCTACACCTTC
- | TRBJ1-2 | - | TRBV10-1 | CASPGGQPNYSYTF | TGCGCCAGCCCAGGCGGGCAGCCTAACTATAGCTACACCTTC
- | TRBJ2-1 | - | TRBV20-1 | CSASMVLLGGDNEQFF | TGCAGTGCTAGTATGGTGTTATTGGGGGGAGACAATGAGCAGTTCTTC
few | TRBJ1-4 | - | TRBV6-1 | CASRNGHRQARNEKLFF | TGTGCCAGCAGAAACGGCCACAGACAGGCCCGCAATGAAAAACTGTTTTTT
few | TRBJ2-7 | TRBD2 | TRBV20-1 | CSASGGPSEQYF | TGCAGTGCCTCGGGGGGGCCATCCGAGCAGTACTTC
few | TRBJ2-3 | - | TRBV27 | CASSSRGFDTQYF | TGTGCCAGCAGTAGCAGGGGTTTTGATACGCAGTATTTT
- | TRBJ1-3 | - | TRBV30 | CAWSVLSGAYSGNTIYF | TGTGCCTGGAGTGTGTTGTCGGGGGCCTACTCTGGAAACACCATATATTTT
- | TRBJ2-7 | TRBD1 | TRBV19 | CASSMRDRPYEQYF | TGTGCCAGTAGTATGAGGGACAGACCCTACGAGCAGTACTTC
- | TRBJ2-2 | - | TRBV15 | CATSRDRVDTGELFF | TGTGCCACCAGCAGAGACAGGGTTGACACCGGGGAGCTGTTTTTT
- | TRBJ2-3 | - | TRBV7-9 | CASSYRTLKTSLAADTQYF | TGTGCCAGCAGCTACCGAACCCTTAAGACTAGTCTGGCTGCAGATACGCAGTATTTT
once | TRBJ2-7 | - | TRBV2 | CASSDPLITREQYF | TGTGCCAGCAGCGACCCCCTCATCACCCGCGAGCAGTACTTC
- | TRBJ1-1 | - | TRBV6-1 | CASSPSRQGNTEAFF | TGTGCCAGCAGCCCATCGCGGCAGGGGAACACTGAAGCTTTCTTT
- | TRBJ2-3 | TRBD2 | TRBV20-1 | CSASTLSSGGTDTQYF | TGCAGTGCTAGCACCCTTTCTAGCGGGGGCACAGATACGCAGTATTTT
- | TRBJ1-6 | - | TRBV5-5 | CASSLGLAANSPLHF | TGTGCCAGCAGCTTGGGACTGGCCGCGAATTCACCCCTCCACTTT
- | TRBJ1-1 | - | TRBV5-1 | CASSSPKGPTTEAFF | TGCGCCAGCAGCTCTCCCAAAGGACCCACCACTGAAGCTTTCTTT
- | TRBJ1-5 | - | TRBV6-1 | CASSARAPQPQHF | TGTGCCAGCAGTGCCCGGGCCCCTCAGCCCCAGCATTTT
- | TRBJ1-1 | - | TRBV7-9 | CASSLGEHFEAFF | TGTGCCAGCAGCTTAGGCGAACATTTTGAAGCTTTCTTT
- | TRBJ1-5 | - | TRBV21-1 | CASRKGSDQPQHF | TGTGCCAGCAGGAAGGGATCCGATCAGCCCCAGCATTTT
- | TRBJ2-5 | TRBD2 | TRBV10-1 | CASSESFSGGQETQYF | TGCGCCAGCAGTGAGTCCTTTAGCGGGGGGCAAGAGACCCAGTACTTC